Shown below are 22 T cell receptor beta chains from a single sample sequenced in a study of blood T cell repertoires in COVID-19. Only in-frame clones appear in the TCRdb table, and some are missing; sequencing was by immunoSEQ multiplex PCR. The sample holds roughly 120,000 clones, more than 90% seen once. The source material was peripheral blood. The receptors originated from a man aged 55 to 69 with COVID-19, enrolled during active disease.

CDR3 in DNA: TGTGCCAGTAGTAAGGTGGGGAGTTTCTTGGACGAGCAGTACTTC. The encoded protein is CASSKVGSFLDEQYF. V is TRBV19 and J is TRBJ2-7; the D gene is possibly TRBD2 (5 bases). Trimming took off 4 bases at V and 5 bases at J, with 18 bases between the two ends. This CDR3 has 15 residues. Germline V lookup: CDR1 LNHDA, CDR2 SQIVND (reference sequence).

The rearrangement joins TRBV5-1 to TRBJ1-3, with a tentative D call TRBD1 (5 bases). This CDR3 has 15 residues. With 2 bases removed from V and 1 base from J, the gap between germline ends came to 10 bases. CDR1 and CDR2 from the germline V gene are SGHRS and YFSETQ. The CDR3 spells CASSFDGASGNTIYF. The CDR3 coding sequence is TGCGCCAGCAGCTTTGATGGGGCTTCTGGAAACACCATATATTTT.

This clone was seen just once. The rearrangement uses TRBV3-1 (or the pseudogene TRBV3-2) and TRBJ2-5, with D perhaps matching TRBD2 (5 bases). The V gene's germline CDR1 is LGHDT and CDR2 YNNKEL (reference sequence). Deletions cut 4 bases from V and 4 bases from J, with 16 bases between. CDR3 length: 15 amino acids. In DNA form, the CDR3 reads TGTGCCAGCAGCCCCAGCCCTAGCATCGGAGAGACCCAGTACTTC. It specifies CASSPSPSIGETQYF.

This clone came up once. The rearrangement uses TRBV2 and TRBJ2-2; D is possibly TRBD2 (5 bases). CDR1 is SNHLY and CDR2 is FYNNEI in the germline V gene. Trimming removed 10 bases at V and 1 base at J, with 13 bases between. This CDR3 contains 14 residues. This chain's CDR3 is CATSAARNTGELFF. As DNA, the CDR3 is TGTGCCACCTCAGCGGCCAGGAACACCGGGGAGCTGTTTTTT.

In DNA, the CDR3 is TGTGCCTGGAGAACCCGGGACTCTGGAAACACCATATATTTT. Protein sequence: CAWRTRDSGNTIYF. This rearrangement joins TRBV30 to TRBJ1-3, with no clear D. The CDR3 has 14 residues. From germline, CDR1 is GTSNPN and CDR2 SVGIG (reference sequence). The ends were cut back, 3 bases at V and 0 bases at J, with 9 bases in the middle. The complete variable domain, with remaining parts taken from reference TRBV30 and TRBJ1-3, reads SQTIHQWPATLVQPVGSPLSLECTVEGTSNPNLYWYRQAAGRGLQLLFYSVGIGQISSEVPQNLSASRPQDRQFILSSKKLLLSDSGFYLCAWRTRDSGNTIYFGEGSWLTVV.

The chain is built from TRBV7-3 and TRBJ2-2; 11 bases align to TRBD1. The CDR3 contains 16 residues. V shed 5 bases and J 6 bases; nucleotides not matched to a gene: 8. Germline values: CDR1 SGHTA, CDR2 FQGTGA. The CDR3 sequence: CASSPSDRGQSGELFF. The CDR3, as DNA: TGTGCCAGCAGCCCCTCGGACAGGGGGCAGTCCGGGGAGCTGTTTTTT.

The chain carries TRBV5-1 and TRBJ2-1; 8 bases map to TRBD2. Germline CDR1 is SGHRS and CDR2 is YFSETQ. After removal of 1 base from V and 7 bases from J, the junction contained 7 bases not matched to a gene. The CDR3 covers 15 residues. The CDR3 DNA is TGCGCCAGCAGCTTGATTTCGGGAGGGCTAAATGAGCAGTTCTTC. Translated, it gives CASSLISGGLNEQFF.

The rearrangement links TRBV4-2 to TRBJ1-1, with D maybe TRBD1 (6 bases). This CDR3 is built from 14 residues. Germline CDR1 and CDR2: LGHNA and YNFKEQ. The V end lost 0 bases, the J end lost 6 bases, and 11 bases lay between the germline ends. The CDR3 DNA reads TGTGCCAGCAGCCAAGATCCCGGACAGTCTGAAGCTTTCTTT. Protein: CASSQDPGQSEAFF.

The J gene is TRBJ1-1, the V gene TRBV12-3 or TRBV12-4; possible D gene TRBD1, 6 bases. The CDR3 has 13 amino acids. The V end was cut by 5 bases, the J end by 6 bases, with 13 bases between. CDR3 nucleotide sequence: TGTGCCAGCAGTGCGGGGGGGCGGGCTGAAGCTTTCTTT. Translation: CASSAGGRAEAFF.

CDR3 sequence (DNA): TGTGCCAGCAGCCCCGGGACTAGCGGGTTTCAAGAGCAGTACTTC. Translated, it gives CASSPGTSGFQEQYF. The J gene is TRBJ2-7, the V gene TRBV9; 12 positions match TRBD2. This CDR3 has 15 amino acids. Losses at the gene ends were 4 bases for V and 7 bases for J; bases not matched to a gene: 9. The germline CDR1 and CDR2 sequences are SGDLS and YYNGEE.

The J gene is TRBJ2-5, the V gene TRBV3-1 (or the pseudogene TRBV3-2); D might be TRBD1 (6 bases). Germline CDR1 is LGHDT and CDR2 is YNNKEL (reference sequence). The V and J ends lost 5 bases and 5 bases respectively, with 9 bases between them. CDR3 length: 12 residues. The CDR3 nucleotides are TGTGCCAGCAGCTCAAGGGGGGAGACCCAGTACTTC. This gives the protein CASSSRGETQYF.

This chain links TRBV6-5 with TRBJ2-7, with 10 bases that match TRBD1. The germline V gene encodes CDR1 MNHEY and CDR2 SVGAGI. The CDR3 covers 14 residues. V shed 2 bases, J shed 3 bases, and the junction held 1 base outside the gene matches. The CDR3 DNA reads TGTGCCAGCAGTTACCGGACAGGGGGCTACGAGCAGTACTTC. It encodes CASSYRTGGYEQYF.

The gene calls are TRBV7-3 and TRBJ2-1; 7 nucleotides match TRBD1. The CDR3 consists of 15 residues. The ends lost 2 bases at V and 6 bases at J; junction bases unmatched: 7. Germline V gene data show CDR1 as SGHTA and CDR2 as FQGTGA. In DNA form, the CDR3 reads TGTGCCAGCAGCTTATTCGGGGACAGTCCCAATGAGCAGTTCTTC. Translating gives CASSLFGDSPNEQFF.

This rearrangement joins TRBV5-4 to TRBJ2-7; 10 nucleotides match TRBD2. Germline CDR1 reads SGHNT; CDR2 reads YYREEE (reference sequence). The J segment lost 5 bases and the V segment lost 4 bases, leaving 9 bases of the junction unmatched. CDR3 length: 15 amino acids. The CDR3 nucleotides read TGTGCCAGCAGCGCCGGGACTAGCGATTACCACGAGCAGTACTTC. Protein sequence: CASSAGTSDYHEQYF.

This chain uses TRBV28 with TRBJ1-4; D unclear. CDR1 is MDHEN and CDR2 is SYDVKM in the germline V gene. This CDR3 contains 14 residues. With 2 bases removed from V and 5 bases from J, the gap between germline ends came to 9 bases. This CDR3 is CASSLRGRNEKLFF. Written as DNA, the CDR3 is TGTGCCAGCAGTTTAAGAGGTCGGAATGAAAAACTGTTTTTT. Full variable domain (remainder filled in from reference TRBV28 and TRBJ1-4): DVKVTQSSRYLVKRTGEKVFLECVQDMDHENMFWYRQDPGLGLRLIYFSYDVKMKEKGDIPEGYSVSREKKERFSLILESASTNQTSMYLCASSLRGRNEKLFFGSGTQLSVL.

The chain links TRBV5-4 to TRBJ1-4; 7 nucleotides agree with TRBD1. In germline, CDR1 is SGHNT, CDR2 YYREEE (reference sequence). Losses at the gene ends were 4 bases for V and 7 bases for J; bases not matched to a gene: 7. This CDR3 region has 14 residues. This CDR3 reads CASSLEQGIEKLFF. The CDR3 DNA reads as TGTGCCAGCAGCCTAGAACAGGGGATTGAAAAACTGTTTTTT.

The rearrangement links TRBV28 to TRBJ2-1; TRBD2 agrees at 11 bases. The CDR3 extends over 17 amino acids. J lost 6 bases, V lost 4 bases, and 11 bases had no gene match. Per the germline V gene, CDR1 is MDHEN and CDR2 is SYDVKM. This CDR3 reads CASSSLLAGDVGNEQFF. CDR3 DNA sequence: TGTGCCAGCAGTTCACTACTAGCGGGAGACGTAGGCAATGAGCAGTTCTTC. Complete variable domain (other parts from reference TRBV28 and TRBJ2-1): DVKVTQSSRYLVKRTGEKVFLECVQDMDHENMFWYRQDPGLGLRLIYFSYDVKMKEKGDIPEGYSVSREKKERFSLILESASTNQTSMYLCASSSLLAGDVGNEQFFGPGTRLTVL.

V is TRBV28 and J is TRBJ2-1; 14 nucleotides agree with TRBD2. The trim removed 11 bases at V and 9 bases at J, leaving 9 bases unmatched. The germline V gene encodes CDR1 MDHEN and CDR2 SYDVKM. CDR3 length equals 14 residues. CDR3 sequence (DNA): TGTGCCGCATTTCCGGGACTAGCGGGAGCTGAGCAGTTCTTC. The encoded protein is CAAFPGLAGAEQFF.

This chain joins TRBV5-1 and TRBJ1-1, with 8 bases that match TRBD1. Trimming took 0 bases from V and 7 from J; bases not matched to a gene: 11. Germline V gene lookup returns CDR1 SGHRS and CDR2 YFSETQ. The CDR3 is 16 amino acids. DNA for the CDR3: TGCGCCAGCAGCTTGGCAGGGGGCGAGGAATTGGGTGAAGCTTTCTTT. Its translation: CASSLAGGEELGEAFF.

This rearrangement joins TRBV11-3 to TRBJ2-7; 11 bases are a match to TRBD2. This CDR3 region has 15 residues. V dropped 3 bases and J dropped 2; count of bases not matched to a gene: 3. Germline CDR1 and CDR2: SGHNT and YENEEA. The CDR3 spells CASSLLAGGPYEQYF. The CDR3 DNA follows: TGTGCCAGCAGCTTGTTAGCGGGAGGGCCCTACGAGCAGTACTTC. Drawing the rest from reference TRBV11-3 and TRBJ2-7, the complete variable domain is EAGVVQSPRYKIIEKKQPVAFWCNPISGHNTLYWYLQNLGQGPELLIRYENEEAVDDSQLPKDRFSAERLKGVDSTLKIQPAELGDSAVYLCASSLLAGGPYEQYFGPGTRLTVT.

The chain carries TRBV27 and TRBJ1-2, with TRBD1 identical over 9 bases. Germline CDR1 reads MNHEY; CDR2 reads SMNVEV (reference sequence). Trimming removed 8 bases from V and 3 bases from J; junction bases left unmatched: 7. This CDR3 region has 14 residues. For the CDR3, the DNA is TGTGCCAGCCGGGACAGGGCAGGAGACTATGGCTACACCTTC. Translated, it gives CASRDRAGDYGYTF.

V and J are TRBV10-2 and TRBJ2-2; TRBD2 agrees at 12 bases. The V gene's germline CDR1 is WSHSY and CDR2 SAAADI. CDR3 length equals 16 residues. V gave up 5 bases and J gave up 6 bases; unmatched junction bases: 7. CDR3 sequence: CASSSLAGGISGELFF. The CDR3 DNA reads TGCGCCAGCAGTTCCCTAGCGGGAGGGATTTCCGGGGAGCTGTTTTTT.